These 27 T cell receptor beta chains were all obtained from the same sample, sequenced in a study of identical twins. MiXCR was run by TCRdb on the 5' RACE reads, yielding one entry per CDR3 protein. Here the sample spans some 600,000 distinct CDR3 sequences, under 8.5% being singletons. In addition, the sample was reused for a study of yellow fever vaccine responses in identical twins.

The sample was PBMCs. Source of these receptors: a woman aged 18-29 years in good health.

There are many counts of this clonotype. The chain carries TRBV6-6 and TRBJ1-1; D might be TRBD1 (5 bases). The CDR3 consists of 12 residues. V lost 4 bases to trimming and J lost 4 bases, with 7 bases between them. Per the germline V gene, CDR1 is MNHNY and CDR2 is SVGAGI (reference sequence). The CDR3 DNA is TGTGCCAGCAGTTCCAGGGTCACTGAAGCTTTCTTT. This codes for CASSSRVTEAFF.

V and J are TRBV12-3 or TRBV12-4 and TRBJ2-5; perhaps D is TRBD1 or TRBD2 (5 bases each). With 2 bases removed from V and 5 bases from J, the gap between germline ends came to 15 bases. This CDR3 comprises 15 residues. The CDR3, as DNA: TGTGCCAGCAGTTTATCCCCGGGGCTAGAGGAGACCCAGTACTTC. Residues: CASSLSPGLEETQYF.

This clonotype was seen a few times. CDR3 sequence: CATSRDRGLQETQYF. The CDR3 DNA follows: TGTGCCACCAGCAGAGACAGGGGCCTCCAAGAGACCCAGTACTTC. This chain connects TRBV15 to TRBJ2-5; weak D call: TRBD1 (6 bases). This CDR3 region has 15 residues. Germline CDR1 LNHNV, CDR2 YYDKDF (reference sequence). Trimming removed 0 bases at V and 1 base at J, with 9 bases between.

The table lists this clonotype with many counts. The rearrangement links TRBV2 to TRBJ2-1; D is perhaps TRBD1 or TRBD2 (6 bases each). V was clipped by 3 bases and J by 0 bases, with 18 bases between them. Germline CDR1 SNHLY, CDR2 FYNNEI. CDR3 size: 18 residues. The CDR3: CASSEDPTGGSSYNEQFF. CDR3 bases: TGTGCCAGCAGTGAGGACCCGACAGGAGGGAGCTCCTACAATGAGCAGTTCTTC.

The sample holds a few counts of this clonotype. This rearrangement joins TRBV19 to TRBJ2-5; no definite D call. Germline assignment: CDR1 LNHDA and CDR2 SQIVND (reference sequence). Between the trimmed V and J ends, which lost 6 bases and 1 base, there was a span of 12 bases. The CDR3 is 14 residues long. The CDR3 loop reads CASSQGWAQETQYF. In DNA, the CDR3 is TGTGCCAGTAGCCAAGGGTGGGCCCAAGAGACCCAGTACTTC.

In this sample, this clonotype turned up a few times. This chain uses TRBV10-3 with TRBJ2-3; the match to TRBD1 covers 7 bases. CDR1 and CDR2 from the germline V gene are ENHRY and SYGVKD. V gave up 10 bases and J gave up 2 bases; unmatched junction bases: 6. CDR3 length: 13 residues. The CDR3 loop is CATSTGVTDTQYF. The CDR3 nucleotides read TGTGCCACCTCAACAGGGGTCACAGATACGCAGTATTTT.

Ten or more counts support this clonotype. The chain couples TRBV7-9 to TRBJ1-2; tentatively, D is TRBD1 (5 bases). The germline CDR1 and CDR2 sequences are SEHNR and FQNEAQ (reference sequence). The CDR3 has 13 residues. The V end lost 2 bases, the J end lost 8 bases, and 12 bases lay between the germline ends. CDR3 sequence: CASSLIAGRGYTF. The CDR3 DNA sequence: TGTGCCAGCAGCTTAATCGCGGGGCGGGGCTACACCTTC.

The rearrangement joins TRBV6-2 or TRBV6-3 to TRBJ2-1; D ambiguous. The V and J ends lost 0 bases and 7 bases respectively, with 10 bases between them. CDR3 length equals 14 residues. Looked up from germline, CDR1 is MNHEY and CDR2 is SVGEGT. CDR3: CASSYSSARNEQFF. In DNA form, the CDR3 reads TGTGCCAGCAGTTACTCCTCAGCTAGAAATGAGCAGTTCTTC.

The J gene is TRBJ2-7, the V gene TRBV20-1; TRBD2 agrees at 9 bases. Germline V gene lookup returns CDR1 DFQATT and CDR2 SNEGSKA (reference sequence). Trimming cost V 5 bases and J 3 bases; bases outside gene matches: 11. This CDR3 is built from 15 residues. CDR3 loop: CSAPGVSSGSYEQYF. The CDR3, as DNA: TGCAGTGCTCCCGGGGTGAGTAGCGGGAGCTACGAGCAGTACTTC.

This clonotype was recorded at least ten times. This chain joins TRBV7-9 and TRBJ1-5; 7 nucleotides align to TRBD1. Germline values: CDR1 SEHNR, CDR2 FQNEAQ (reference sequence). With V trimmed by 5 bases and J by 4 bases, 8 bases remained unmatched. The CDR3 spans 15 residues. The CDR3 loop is CASSRTGASNQPQHF. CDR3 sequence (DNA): TGTGCCAGCAGCCGTACAGGGGCAAGTAATCAGCCCCAGCATTTT.

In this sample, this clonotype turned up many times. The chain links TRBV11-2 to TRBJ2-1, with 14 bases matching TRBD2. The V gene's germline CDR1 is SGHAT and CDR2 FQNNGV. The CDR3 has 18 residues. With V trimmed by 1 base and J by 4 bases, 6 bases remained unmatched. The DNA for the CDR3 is TGTGCCAGCAGCTTAGTCGGGACTAGCGGGGGATTTTACAATGAGCAGTTCTTC. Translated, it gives CASSLVGTSGGFYNEQFF. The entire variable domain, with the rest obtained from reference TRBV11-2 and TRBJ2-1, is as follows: EAGVAQSPRYKIIEKRQSVAFWCNPISGHATLYWYQQILGQGPKLLIQFQNNGVVDDSQLPKDRFSAERLKGVDSTLKIQPAKLEDSAVYLCASSLVGTSGGFYNEQFFGPGTRLTVL.

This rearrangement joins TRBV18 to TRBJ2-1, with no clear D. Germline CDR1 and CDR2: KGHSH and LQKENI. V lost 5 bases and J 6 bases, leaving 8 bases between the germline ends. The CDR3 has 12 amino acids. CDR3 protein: CASSSTPNEQFF. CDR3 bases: TGTGCCAGCTCATCTACCCCCAATGAGCAGTTCTTC. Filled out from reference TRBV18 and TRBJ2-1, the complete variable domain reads NAGVMQNPRHLVRRRGQEARLRCSPMKGHSHVYWYRQLPEEGLKFMVYLQKENIIDESGMPKERFSAEFPKEGPSILRIQQVVRGDSAAYFCASSSTPNEQFFGPGTRLTVL.

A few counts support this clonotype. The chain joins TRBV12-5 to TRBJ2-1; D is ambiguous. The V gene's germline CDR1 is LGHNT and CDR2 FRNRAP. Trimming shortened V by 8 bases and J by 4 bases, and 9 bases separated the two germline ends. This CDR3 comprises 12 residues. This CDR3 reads CASRHNYNEQFF. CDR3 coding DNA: TGTGCTAGTCGTCACAATTACAATGAGCAGTTCTTC. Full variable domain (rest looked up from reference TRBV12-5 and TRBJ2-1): DARVTQTPRHKVTEMGQEVTMRCQPILGHNTVFWYRQTMMQGLELLAYFRNRAPLDDSGMPKDRFSAEMPDATLATLKIQPSEPRDSAVYFCASRHNYNEQFFGPGTRLTVL.

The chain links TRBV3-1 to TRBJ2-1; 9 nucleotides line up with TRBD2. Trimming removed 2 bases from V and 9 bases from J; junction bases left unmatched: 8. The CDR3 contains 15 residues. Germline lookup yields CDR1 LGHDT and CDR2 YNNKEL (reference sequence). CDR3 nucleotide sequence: TGTGCCAGCAGCCAACTTAGCGGGAGTGGCGTTGAGCAGTTCTTC. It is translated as CASSQLSGSGVEQFF.

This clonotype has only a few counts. The DNA for the CDR3 is TGTGCCAGCAGCTACGGACTAGCGGGAGGAAAAGATACGCAGTATTTT. Its translation: CASSYGLAGGKDTQYF. The genes are TRBV5-5 and TRBJ2-3; 14 nucleotides align to TRBD2. In germline, CDR1 is SGHKS, CDR2 YYEKEE (reference sequence). The ends lost 3 bases at V and 5 bases at J; junction bases unmatched: 5. The CDR3 spans 16 residues.

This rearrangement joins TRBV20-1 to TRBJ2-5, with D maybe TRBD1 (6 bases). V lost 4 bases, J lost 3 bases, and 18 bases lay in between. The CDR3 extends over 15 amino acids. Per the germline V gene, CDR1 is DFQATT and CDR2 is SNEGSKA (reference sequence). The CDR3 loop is CSAISFPRTEETQYF. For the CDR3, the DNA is TGCAGTGCTATCTCTTTCCCCCGGACAGAAGAGACCCAGTACTTC.

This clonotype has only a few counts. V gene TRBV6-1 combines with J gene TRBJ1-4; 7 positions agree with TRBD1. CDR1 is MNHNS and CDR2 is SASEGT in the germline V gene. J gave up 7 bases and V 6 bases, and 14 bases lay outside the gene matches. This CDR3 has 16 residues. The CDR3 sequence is CASSRAPGGTGEKLFF. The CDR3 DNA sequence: TGTGCCAGCAGCAGAGCTCCAGGGGGTACGGGTGAAAAACTGTTTTTT.

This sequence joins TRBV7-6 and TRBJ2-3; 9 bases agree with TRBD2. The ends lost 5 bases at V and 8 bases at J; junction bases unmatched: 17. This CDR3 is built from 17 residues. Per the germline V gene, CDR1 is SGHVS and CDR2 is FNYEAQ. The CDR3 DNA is TGTGCCAGCAGCCCAGAAACTAGCGGGTTTTCCTTGGGTACGCAGTATTTT. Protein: CASSPETSGFSLGTQYF.

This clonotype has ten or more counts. The DNA for the CDR3 is TGTGCCAGCAGTGACTCGGGCGGGAGCGGCACAGATACGCAGTATTTT. Amino acid sequence: CASSDSGGSGTDTQYF. This rearrangement joins TRBV6-4 to TRBJ2-3, with 7 positions matching TRBD2. Looked up from germline, CDR1 is MRHNA and CDR2 is SNTAGT. The length of the CDR3 is 16 residues. The ends lost 0 bases at V and 1 base at J; junction bases unmatched: 4.

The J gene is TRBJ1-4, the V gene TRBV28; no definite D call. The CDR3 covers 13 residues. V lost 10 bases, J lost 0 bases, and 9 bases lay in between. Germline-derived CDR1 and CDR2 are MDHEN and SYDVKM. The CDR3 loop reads CATRTSTNEKLFF. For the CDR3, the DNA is TGTGCCACCCGGACCTCAACTAATGAAAAACTGTTTTTT.

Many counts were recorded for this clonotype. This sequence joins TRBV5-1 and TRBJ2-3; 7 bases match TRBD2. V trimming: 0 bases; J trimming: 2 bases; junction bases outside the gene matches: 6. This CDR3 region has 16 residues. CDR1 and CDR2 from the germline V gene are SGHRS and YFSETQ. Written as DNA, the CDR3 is TGCGCCAGCAGCTTGGATCTCGGGGGGTACACAGATACGCAGTATTTT. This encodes CASSLDLGGYTDTQYF.

The CDR3 DNA sequence: TGTGCCAGCAGTGGGGGAAGGGGACTGAACACTGAAGCTTTCTTT. It is translated as CASSGGRGLNTEAFF. This chain links TRBV2 with TRBJ1-1, with D perhaps matching TRBD1 (5 bases). The CDR3 totals 15 residues. Trimming stripped 4 bases from V and 0 bases from J, with 12 bases between. CDR1 and CDR2 from the germline V gene are SNHLY and FYNNEI.

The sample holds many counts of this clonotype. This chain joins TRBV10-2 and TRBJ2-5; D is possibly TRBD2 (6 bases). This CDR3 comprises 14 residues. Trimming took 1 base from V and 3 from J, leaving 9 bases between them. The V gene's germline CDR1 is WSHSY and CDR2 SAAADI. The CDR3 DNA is TGCGCCAGCAGTGAGTTGGGGGGAGAAGAGACCCAGTACTTC. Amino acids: CASSELGGEETQYF.

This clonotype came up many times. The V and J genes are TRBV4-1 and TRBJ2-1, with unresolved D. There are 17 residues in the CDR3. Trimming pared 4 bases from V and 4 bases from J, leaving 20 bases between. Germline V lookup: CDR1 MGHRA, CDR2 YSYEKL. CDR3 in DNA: TGCGCCAGCAGCCTAACCTACCTAAATATGGGGTACAATGAGCAGTTCTTC. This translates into CASSLTYLNMGYNEQFF.

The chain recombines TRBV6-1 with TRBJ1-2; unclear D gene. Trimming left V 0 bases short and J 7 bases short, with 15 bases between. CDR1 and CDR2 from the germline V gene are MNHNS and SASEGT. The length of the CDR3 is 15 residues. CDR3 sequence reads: CASSEAWTQGSGYTF. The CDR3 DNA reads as TGTGCCAGCAGTGAAGCGTGGACCCAAGGCTCTGGCTACACCTTC.

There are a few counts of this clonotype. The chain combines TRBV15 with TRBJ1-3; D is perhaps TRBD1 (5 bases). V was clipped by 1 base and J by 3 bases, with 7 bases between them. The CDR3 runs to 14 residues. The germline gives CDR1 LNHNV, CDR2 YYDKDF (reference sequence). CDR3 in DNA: TGTGCCACCAGCAGAGTCGGGGGTGGAAACACCATATATTTT. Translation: CATSRVGGGNTIYF.

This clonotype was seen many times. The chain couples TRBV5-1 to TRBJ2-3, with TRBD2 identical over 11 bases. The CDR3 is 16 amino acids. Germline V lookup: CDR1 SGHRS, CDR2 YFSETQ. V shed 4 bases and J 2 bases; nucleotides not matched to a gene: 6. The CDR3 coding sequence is TGCGCCAGCAGCAGGGGACTAGCGGAAACCACAGATACGCAGTATTTT. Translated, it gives CASSRGLAETTDTQYF.